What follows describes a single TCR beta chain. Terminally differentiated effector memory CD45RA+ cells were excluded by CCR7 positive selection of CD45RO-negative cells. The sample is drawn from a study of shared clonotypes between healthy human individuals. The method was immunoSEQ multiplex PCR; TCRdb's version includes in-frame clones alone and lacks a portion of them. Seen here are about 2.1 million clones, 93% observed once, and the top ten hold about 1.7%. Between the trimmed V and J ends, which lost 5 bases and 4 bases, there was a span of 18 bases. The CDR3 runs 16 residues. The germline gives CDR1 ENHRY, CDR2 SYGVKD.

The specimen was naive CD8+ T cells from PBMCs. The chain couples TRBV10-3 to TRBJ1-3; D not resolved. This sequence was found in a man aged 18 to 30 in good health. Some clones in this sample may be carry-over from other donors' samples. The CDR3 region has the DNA TGTGCCATCAGTAGGACCGGTGCGATGGACGGAAACACCATATATTTT. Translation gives CAISRTGAMDGNTIYF.